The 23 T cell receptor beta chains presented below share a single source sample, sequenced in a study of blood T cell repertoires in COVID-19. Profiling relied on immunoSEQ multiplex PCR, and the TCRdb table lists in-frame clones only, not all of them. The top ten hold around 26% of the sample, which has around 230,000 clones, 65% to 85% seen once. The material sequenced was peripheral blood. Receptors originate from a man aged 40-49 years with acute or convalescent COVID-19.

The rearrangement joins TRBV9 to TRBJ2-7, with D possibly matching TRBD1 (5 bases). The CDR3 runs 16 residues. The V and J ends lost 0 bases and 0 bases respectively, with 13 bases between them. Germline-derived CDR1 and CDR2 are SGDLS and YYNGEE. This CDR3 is CASSVERTPLSYEQYF. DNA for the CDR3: TGTGCCAGCAGCGTAGAGAGGACACCCCTCTCCTACGAGCAGTACTTC.

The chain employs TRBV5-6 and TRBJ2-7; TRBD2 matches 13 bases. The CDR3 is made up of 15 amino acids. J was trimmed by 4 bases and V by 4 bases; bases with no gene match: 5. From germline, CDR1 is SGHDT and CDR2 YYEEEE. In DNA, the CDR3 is TGTGCCAGCAGCCCCGGACTAGCGGGAGCTTACGAGCAGTACTTC. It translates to CASSPGLAGAYEQYF.

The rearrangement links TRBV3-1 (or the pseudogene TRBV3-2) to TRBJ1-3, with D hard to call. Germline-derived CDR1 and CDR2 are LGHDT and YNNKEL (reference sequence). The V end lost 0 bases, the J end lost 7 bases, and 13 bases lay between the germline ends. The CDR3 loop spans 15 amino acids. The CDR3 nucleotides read TGTGCCAGCAGCCAAGATAAGATGAGGAGCAACACCATATATTTT. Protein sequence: CASSQDKMRSNTIYF.

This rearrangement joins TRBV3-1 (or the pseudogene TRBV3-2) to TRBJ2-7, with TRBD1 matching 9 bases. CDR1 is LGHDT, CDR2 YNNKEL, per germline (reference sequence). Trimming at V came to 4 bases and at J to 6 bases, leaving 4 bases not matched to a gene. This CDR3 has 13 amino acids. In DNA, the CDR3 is TGTGCCAGCAGCCCGAGGACAGGGGTCGAGCAGTACTTC. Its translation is CASSPRTGVEQYF.

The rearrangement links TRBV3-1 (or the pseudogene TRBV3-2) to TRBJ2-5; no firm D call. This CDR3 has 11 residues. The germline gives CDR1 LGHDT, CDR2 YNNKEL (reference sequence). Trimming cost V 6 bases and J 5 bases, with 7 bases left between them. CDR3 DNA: TGTGCCAGCAGGACATCGGAGACCCAGTACTTC. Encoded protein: CASRTSETQYF.

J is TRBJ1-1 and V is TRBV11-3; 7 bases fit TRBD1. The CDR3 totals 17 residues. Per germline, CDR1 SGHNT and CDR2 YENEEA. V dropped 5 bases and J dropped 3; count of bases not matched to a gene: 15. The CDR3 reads CASSNRQGRGDDTEAFF. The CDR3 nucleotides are TGTGCCAGCAGCAACCGACAGGGTAGGGGAGATGACACTGAAGCTTTCTTT.

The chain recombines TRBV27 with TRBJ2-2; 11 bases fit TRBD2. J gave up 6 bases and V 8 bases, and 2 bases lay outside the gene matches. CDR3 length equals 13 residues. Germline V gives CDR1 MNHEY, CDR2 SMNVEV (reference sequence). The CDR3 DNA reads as TGTGCCAGCGGACTAGCGGGTCCCGGGGAGCTGTTTTTT. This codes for CASGLAGPGELFF.

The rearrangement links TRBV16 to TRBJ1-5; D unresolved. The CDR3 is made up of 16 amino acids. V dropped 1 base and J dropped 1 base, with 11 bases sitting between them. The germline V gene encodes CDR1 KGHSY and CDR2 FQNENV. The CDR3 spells CASSQLLEISNQPQHF. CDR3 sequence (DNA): TGTGCCAGCAGCCAATTGCTGGAGATAAGCAATCAGCCCCAGCATTTT.

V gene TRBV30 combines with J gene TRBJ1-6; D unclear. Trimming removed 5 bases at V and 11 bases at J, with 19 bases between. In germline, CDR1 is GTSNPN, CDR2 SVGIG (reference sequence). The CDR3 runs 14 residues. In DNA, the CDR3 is TGTGCCTGGTCAGAGGGAGGGAGTAAGACACCCCTCCACTTT. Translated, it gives CAWSEGGSKTPLHF.

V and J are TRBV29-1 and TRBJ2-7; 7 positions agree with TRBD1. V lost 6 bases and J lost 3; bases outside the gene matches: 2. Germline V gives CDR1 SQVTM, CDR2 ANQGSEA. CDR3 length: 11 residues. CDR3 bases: TGCAGCGTGAGGACAGGCTACGAGCAGTACTTC. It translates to CSVRTGYEQYF.

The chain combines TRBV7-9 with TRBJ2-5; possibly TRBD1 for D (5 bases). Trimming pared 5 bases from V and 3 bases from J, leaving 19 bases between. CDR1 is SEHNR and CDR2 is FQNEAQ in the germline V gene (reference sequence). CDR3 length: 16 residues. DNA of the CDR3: TGTGCCAGCAGCCGTGGACAAGGCCAGATTGAAGAGACCCAGTACTTC. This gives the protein CASSRGQGQIEETQYF.

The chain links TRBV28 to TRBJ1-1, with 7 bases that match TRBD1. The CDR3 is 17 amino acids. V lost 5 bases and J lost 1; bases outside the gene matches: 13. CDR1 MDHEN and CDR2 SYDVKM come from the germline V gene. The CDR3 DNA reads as TGTGCCAGCAGTACGCTTCACGACAGGGTAACGAACACTGAAGCTTTCTTT. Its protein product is CASSTLHDRVTNTEAFF.

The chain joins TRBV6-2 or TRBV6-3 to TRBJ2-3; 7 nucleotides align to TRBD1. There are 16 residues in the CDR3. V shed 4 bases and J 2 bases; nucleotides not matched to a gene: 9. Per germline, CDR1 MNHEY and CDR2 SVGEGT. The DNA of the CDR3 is TGTGCCAGCAGTTCCTGGGGGACAGCCTCCACAGATACGCAGTATTTT. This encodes CASSSWGTASTDTQYF.

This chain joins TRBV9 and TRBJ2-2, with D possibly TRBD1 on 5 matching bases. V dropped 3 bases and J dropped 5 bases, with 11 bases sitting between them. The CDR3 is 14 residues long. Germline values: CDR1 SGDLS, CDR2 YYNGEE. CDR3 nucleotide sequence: TGTGCCAGCAGCGCTCCCCCAGGGACCGGGGAGCTGTTTTTT. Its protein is CASSAPPGTGELFF.

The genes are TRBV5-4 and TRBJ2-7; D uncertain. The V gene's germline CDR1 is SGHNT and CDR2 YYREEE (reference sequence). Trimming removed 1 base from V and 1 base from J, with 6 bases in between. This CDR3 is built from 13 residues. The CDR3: CASSLRLSYEQYF. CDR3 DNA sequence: TGTGCCAGCAGCTTGAGACTTTCCTACGAGCAGTACTTC.

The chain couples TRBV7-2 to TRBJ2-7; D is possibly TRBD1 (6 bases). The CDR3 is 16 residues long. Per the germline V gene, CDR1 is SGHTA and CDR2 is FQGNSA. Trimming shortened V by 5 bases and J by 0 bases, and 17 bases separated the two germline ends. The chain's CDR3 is CASSPPGTLFSYEQYF. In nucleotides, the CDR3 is TGTGCCAGCAGCCCTCCCGGGACACTGTTCTCCTACGAGCAGTACTTC.

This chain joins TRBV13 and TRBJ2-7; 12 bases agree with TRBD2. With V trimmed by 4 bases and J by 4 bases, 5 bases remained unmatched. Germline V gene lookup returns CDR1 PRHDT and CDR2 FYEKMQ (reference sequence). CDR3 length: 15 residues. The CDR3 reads CASSSSGRARYEQYF. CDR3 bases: TGTGCCAGCAGCTCTAGCGGGAGGGCGCGTTACGAGCAGTACTTC.

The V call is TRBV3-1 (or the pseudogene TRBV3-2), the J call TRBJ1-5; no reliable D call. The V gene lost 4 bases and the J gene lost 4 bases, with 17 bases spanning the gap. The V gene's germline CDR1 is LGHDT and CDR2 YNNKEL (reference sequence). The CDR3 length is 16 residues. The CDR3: CASSLSEGRINQPQHF. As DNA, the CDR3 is TGTGCCAGCAGCCTTTCGGAGGGCCGGATAAATCAGCCCCAGCATTTT.

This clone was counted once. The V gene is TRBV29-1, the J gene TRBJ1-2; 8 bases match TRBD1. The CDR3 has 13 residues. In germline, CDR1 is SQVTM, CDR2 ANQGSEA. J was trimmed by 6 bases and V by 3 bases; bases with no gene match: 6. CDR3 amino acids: CSVDIQGGNGYTF. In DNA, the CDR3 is TGCAGCGTTGATATACAGGGGGGGAATGGCTACACCTTC.

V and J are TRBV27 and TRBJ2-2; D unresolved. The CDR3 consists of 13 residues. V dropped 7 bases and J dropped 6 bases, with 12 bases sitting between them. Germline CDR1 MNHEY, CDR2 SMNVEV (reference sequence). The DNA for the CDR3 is TGTGCCAGCACTCCAAGCGAGTCCGGGGAGCTGTTTTTT. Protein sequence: CASTPSESGELFF.

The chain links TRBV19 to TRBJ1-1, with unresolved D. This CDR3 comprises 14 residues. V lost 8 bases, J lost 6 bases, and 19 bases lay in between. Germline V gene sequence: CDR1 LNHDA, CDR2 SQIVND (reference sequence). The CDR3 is CASGNRAERAEAFF. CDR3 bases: TGTGCCAGTGGCAACCGGGCCGAGAGGGCTGAAGCTTTCTTT.

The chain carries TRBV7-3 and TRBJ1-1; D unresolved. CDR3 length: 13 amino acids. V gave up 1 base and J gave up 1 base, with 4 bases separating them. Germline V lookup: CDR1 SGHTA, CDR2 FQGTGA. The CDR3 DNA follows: TGTGCCAGCAGCTTAAGGGCGAACACTGAAGCTTTCTTT. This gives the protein CASSLRANTEAFF.

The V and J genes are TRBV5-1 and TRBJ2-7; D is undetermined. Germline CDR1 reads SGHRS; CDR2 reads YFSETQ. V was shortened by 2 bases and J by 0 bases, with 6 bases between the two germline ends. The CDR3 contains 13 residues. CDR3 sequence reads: CASSFEVSYEQYF. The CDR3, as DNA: TGCGCCAGCAGCTTCGAGGTCTCCTACGAGCAGTACTTC.